This TCR beta chain was sequenced for a study of cytomegalovirus exposure and HLA in healthy donors. The CDR3 totals 14 residues. Germline loops: CDR1 MGHRA, CDR2 YSYEKL. 60 Vbeta and 13 Jbeta primers were used in PCR. The table came from immunoSEQ multiplex PCR; TCRdb's copy has only in-frame clones and leaves some out. This table holds 95,000 to 100,000 clones, 65% to 85% found once. V and J are TRBV4-1 and TRBJ2-5, with 8 positions matching TRBD2. The closer fit of TRBJ2-7 to the DNA end suggests the J call may be wrong. The sample taken for sequencing was PBMCs. This TCR was sampled from a woman aged 40 to 55 in good health and CMV-seronegative. CDR3 bases: TGCGCCAGCAGCCCGGGAGGGGCGCTGGACGAGCAGTACTTC. Its translation: CASSPGGALDEQYF.